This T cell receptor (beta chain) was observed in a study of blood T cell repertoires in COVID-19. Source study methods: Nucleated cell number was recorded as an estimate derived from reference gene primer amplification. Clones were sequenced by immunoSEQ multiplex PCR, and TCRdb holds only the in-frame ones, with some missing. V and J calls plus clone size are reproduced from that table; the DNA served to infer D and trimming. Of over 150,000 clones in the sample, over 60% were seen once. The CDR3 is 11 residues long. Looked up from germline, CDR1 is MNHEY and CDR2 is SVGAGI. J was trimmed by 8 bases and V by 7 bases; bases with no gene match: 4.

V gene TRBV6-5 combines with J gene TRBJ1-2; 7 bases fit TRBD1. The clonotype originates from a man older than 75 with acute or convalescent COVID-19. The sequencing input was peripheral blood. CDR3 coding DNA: TGTGCCAGCACCGTAGGGGGCGGCTACACCTTC. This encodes CASTVGGGYTF.